One and the same sample provided the 16 T cell receptor beta chains below, sequenced in a study of T cells in Graves' hyperthyroidism and ophthalmopathy. There were TCR beta CDR3 regions amplified from RNA transcripts. A set of HTBI primers served as the primers for a first-round RT-PCR of the TCR CDR3. MiXCR was run by TCRdb on the multiplex PCR reads, yielding one entry per CDR3 protein. The sample has over 700,000 distinct CDR3 sequences, approximately 40% seen once. The specimen sequenced was blood. The origin of the receptors is a woman in her thirties or forties with Graves' hyperthyroidism.

This clonotype was counted ten times or more. The chain combines TRBV20-1 with TRBJ1-4; D may be TRBD1 (6 bases). CDR3 size: 15 residues. Between the trimmed V and J ends, which lost 2 bases and 3 bases, there was a span of 13 bases. Germline CDR1 and CDR2: DFQATT and SNEGSKA (reference sequence). The CDR3, as DNA: TGCAGTGCTAGACAAAGGACAGAACCTAATGAAAAACTGTTTTTT. Its protein product is CSARQRTEPNEKLFF.

This clonotype was picked up a small number of times. J is TRBJ1-5 and V is TRBV12-3 or TRBV12-4, with 9 positions matching TRBD1. The CDR3 covers 15 residues. V was clipped by 5 bases and J by 7 bases; unmatched bases: 9. CDR3 nucleotides: TGTGCCAGCAGTCCCCTGGGACAGGGTGTCCAGCCCCAGCATTTT. It encodes CASSPLGQGVQPQHF.

This clonotype was observed a few times. Given the absence of the conserved phenylalanine or tryptophan at the CDR3 end, a read error is likely. No DNA is shown, since the ends of the CDR3 on it are uncertain; the CDR3 is the one TCRdb lists. The rearrangement links TRBV7-2 to TRBJ1-6. The germline CDR1 and CDR2 sequences are SGHTA and FQGNSA. The CDR3 numbers 8 amino acids, ends counted. CDR3 loop: CASSLPSA.

This clonotype was observed at least ten times. V usage is TRBV29-1 and J usage is TRBJ1-1; the match to TRBD1 covers 11 bases. The CDR3 covers 13 residues. The V gene's germline CDR1 is SQVTM and CDR2 ANQGSEA. V was clipped by 7 bases and J by 1 base; unmatched bases: 2. The CDR3 bases are TGCAGCGCCGGACAGGGGGCGAACACTGAAGCTTTCTTT. Encoded protein: CSAGQGANTEAFF.

The chain links TRBV7-9 to TRBJ1-6; the D gene is possibly TRBD1 (5 bases). The CDR3 is 15 residues long. CDR1 is SEHNR and CDR2 is FQNEAQ in the germline V gene (reference sequence). Trimming shortened V by 5 bases and J by 8 bases, and 16 bases separated the two germline ends. The CDR3 DNA reads as TGTGCCAGCAGCAGGACTAGCGGGACCTATTCACCCCTCCACTTT. This codes for CASSRTSGTYSPLHF.

The chain uses TRBV15 and TRBJ2-5, with 7 positions matching TRBD1. Looked up from germline, CDR1 is LNHNV and CDR2 is YYDKDF (reference sequence). The CDR3 consists of 14 residues. The ends lost 1 base at V and 5 bases at J; junction bases unmatched: 4. The CDR3 DNA sequence: TGTGCCACCAGCAGAGTTCCGACAGGGGAGACCCAGTACTTC. Protein: CATSRVPTGETQYF. Full variable domain (missing parts from reference TRBV15 and TRBJ2-5): DAMVIQNPRYQVTQFGKPVTLSCSQTLNHNVMYWYQQKSSQAPKLLFHYYDKDFNNEADTPDNFQSRRPNTSFCFLDIRSPGLGDTAMYLCATSRVPTGETQYFGPGTRLLVL.

This clonotype was picked up many times. V and J are TRBV7-8 and TRBJ1-5, with TRBD1 identical over 7 bases. CDR1 is SGHVS and CDR2 is FQNEAQ in the germline V gene. Trimming removed 1 base from V and 5 bases from J; junction bases left unmatched: 11. CDR3 length: 17 amino acids. CDR3 protein: CASSLERTGEWDQPQHF. DNA for the CDR3: TGTGCCAGCAGCTTAGAGAGGACAGGCGAATGGGATCAGCCCCAGCATTTT.

This clonotype was observed a few times. V and J are TRBV12-3 or TRBV12-4 and TRBJ1-4; D might be TRBD1 (6 bases). V lost 5 bases and J 4 bases, leaving 14 bases between the germline ends. CDR3 size: 15 residues. CDR3 nucleotide sequence: TGTGCCAGCAGTCCACAGGGAGTCTTTAATGAAAAACTGTTTTTT. This codes for CASSPQGVFNEKLFF.

The chain recombines TRBV12-3 or TRBV12-4 with TRBJ1-2; D ambiguous. V lost 7 bases and J lost 7, with 19 bases in between. The length of the CDR3 is 14 residues. The CDR3: CASTPGSRGFGYTF. The DNA for the CDR3 is TGTGCCAGCACCCCGGGGAGCCGGGGATTTGGCTACACCTTC.

The chain carries TRBV6-1 and TRBJ1-2; D unclear. Trimming took 6 bases from V and 2 from J, leaving 13 bases between them. This CDR3 comprises 14 residues. The germline V gene encodes CDR1 MNHNS and CDR2 SASEGT. The CDR3 spells CASSPVVVNYGYTF. The DNA for the CDR3 is TGTGCCAGCAGCCCCGTGGTGGTGAACTATGGCTACACCTTC.

This clonotype was seen a few times. This CDR3 reads CASKSLAAGNTIYF. The CDR3 DNA is TGTGCCAGCAAGTCCTTGGCGGCTGGAAACACCATATATTTT. The chain has TRBV6-6 and TRBJ1-3, with unresolved D. Trimming left V 7 bases short and J 2 bases short, with 12 bases between. CDR3 length: 14 amino acids. Looked up from germline, CDR1 is MNHNY and CDR2 is SVGAGI (reference sequence).

This clonotype was seen once. V gene TRBV2 combines with J gene TRBJ2-7, with 8 nucleotides matching TRBD1. The CDR3 length is 12 residues. The V segment lost 10 bases and the J segment 3 bases; nucleotides outside the gene matches: 5. Germline CDR1 SNHLY, CDR2 FYNNEI. In nucleotides, the CDR3 is TGTGCCACCGAGGACAGGGTCTACGAGCAGTACTTC. It is translated as CATEDRVYEQYF. The whole variable domain, remainder taken from reference TRBV2 and TRBJ2-7, is EPEVTQTPSHQVTQMGQEVILRCVPISNHLYFYWYRQILGQKVEFLVSFYNNEISEKSEIFDDQFSVERPDGSNFTLKIRSTKLEDSAMYFCATEDRVYEQYFGPGTRLTVT.

This clonotype has a handful of counts. The chain employs TRBV12-3 or TRBV12-4 and TRBJ2-7; TRBD1 aligns across 8 bases. Germline trimming cut 6 bases from V and 2 bases from J; bases unmatched to any gene: 9. The CDR3 has 15 amino acids. The DNA of the CDR3 is TGTGCCAGCAGCCATCCAACAGGGGGAACCTACGAGCAGTACTTC. Residues: CASSHPTGGTYEQYF.

Ten or more counts support this clonotype. DNA for the CDR3: TGTGCCAGCAGTGACGGTGACAGCGCTAACTATGGCTACACCTTC. Translating gives CASSDGDSANYGYTF. The rearrangement links TRBV6-4 to TRBJ1-2, with a tentative D call TRBD1 (5 bases). V lost 2 bases to trimming and J lost 0 bases, with 10 bases between them. In germline, CDR1 is MRHNA, CDR2 SNTAGT. The CDR3 spans 15 residues.

Turning to this clonotype: This may stem from a read error, because a much larger clone lies one nucleotide away. This chain links TRBV7-2 with TRBJ2-2, with TRBD2 matching 7 bases. The CDR3 contains 15 residues. Germline-derived CDR1 and CDR2 are SGHTA and FQGNSA. The CDR3 loop is CASGLGPGGTGELFF. In DNA, the CDR3 is TGTGCCAGCGGCTTAGGACCGGGAGGTACCGGGGAGCTGTTTTTT.

At least ten counts were recorded for this clonotype. The chain recombines TRBV19 with TRBJ1-2; the D is unclear. This CDR3 has 13 amino acids. Germline CDR1 LNHDA, CDR2 SQIVND (reference sequence). Between the trimmed V and J ends, which lost 3 bases and 4 bases, there was a span of 9 bases. This CDR3 reads CASSMGRTYGYTF. In nucleotides, the CDR3 is TGTGCCAGTAGTATGGGCAGGACCTATGGCTACACCTTC.